Following are 26 T cell receptor beta chains from one sample sequenced in a study of a mutant IDH1 vaccine in newly diagnosed glioma. No antigen has been identified for these receptors. Using immunoSEQ multiplex PCR, the repertoire was profiled, and TCRdb retains in-frame clones only, with some absent. Among approximately 80,000 clones listed, 75% to 85% were seen once. Time point denoted: week 47, end of study. Doses comprised 300 ug of mutant IDH1 20-mer peptide each, plus topical imiquimod. The sequences come from PBMCs, collected from a glioma patient whose treatment included an IDH1 peptide vaccine. These receptor sequences come from a man aged 35 to 55 with glioma.

The V and J genes are TRBV23-1 and TRBJ2-3, with 9 positions matching TRBD1. TRBV23-1 is an ORF; its function is uncertain. V lost 1 base and J lost 6; bases outside the gene matches: 8. The CDR3 runs to 16 residues. The CDR3, as DNA: TGCGCCAGCAGTCAATTAGCTAGGGACAGGGTGGATACGCAGTATTTT. Translated, it gives CASSQLARDRVDTQYF.

This chain uses TRBV4-1 with TRBJ1-5; D unresolved. The germline V gene has CDR1 MGHRA and CDR2 YSYEKL. The length of the CDR3 is 13 residues. Trimming removed 3 bases from V and 5 bases from J, with 8 bases in between. CDR3 bases: TGCGCCAGCAGCCAGCAGGAGGATCAGCCCCAGCATTTT. Protein product: CASSQQEDQPQHF.

The chain joins TRBV28 to TRBJ2-3; TRBD2 aligns across 9 bases. Losses at the gene ends were 8 bases for V and 2 bases for J; bases not matched to a gene: 11. CDR1 MDHEN and CDR2 SYDVKM come from the germline V gene. This CDR3 spans 16 amino acids. CDR3 residues: CASEQTSGYYTDTQYF. CDR3 nucleotide sequence: TGTGCCAGCGAACAGACTAGCGGATACTACACAGATACGCAGTATTTT.

A few counts support this clone. Other DNA sequences in the same sample also yield this CDR3. The V call is TRBV15, the J call TRBJ1-1; unclear D gene. CDR1 is LNHNV and CDR2 is YYDKDF in the germline V gene (reference sequence). V was shortened by 3 bases and J by 5 bases, with 7 bases between the two germline ends. This CDR3 spans 12 amino acids. CDR3 amino acids: CATSSGYTEAFF. Here the CDR3 DNA reads TGTGCCACCAGCAGCGGGTATACTGAAGCTTTCTTT.

The V call is TRBV23-1, the J call TRBJ2-7, with 8 nucleotides matching TRBD1. TRBV23-1 carries the ORF label, with uncertain function. Trimming cost V 7 bases and J 1 base; bases outside gene matches: 9. The CDR3 runs 15 residues. CDR3 in DNA: TGCGCCAGCAACTCCAGGGGGCTGGGGTCCTACGAGCAGTACTTC. This codes for CASNSRGLGSYEQYF.

V gene TRBV11-2 combines with J gene TRBJ2-7; D perhaps matches TRBD2 (7 bases). Trimming stripped 1 base from V and 2 bases from J, with 12 bases between. CDR3 length: 15 residues. Germline CDR1 is SGHAT and CDR2 is FQNNGV. CDR3: CASSLVRGAPYEQYF. In nucleotides, the CDR3 is TGTGCCAGCAGCTTAGTACGGGGGGCCCCCTACGAGCAGTACTTC.

In its sample, this clone was seen a few times. V and J are TRBV5-1 and TRBJ1-1; 7 bases match TRBD1. Trimming took 4 bases from V and 3 from J; bases not matched to a gene: 3. The CDR3 is made up of 13 amino acids. Germline V CDR1 and CDR2: SGHRS, YFSETQ. The CDR3 spells CASSQGQYTEAFF. Here the CDR3 DNA reads TGCGCCAGCAGCCAGGGACAGTACACTGAAGCTTTCTTT.

Here the CDR3 DNA reads TGCGCCAGCAGCTTCCAGGCGGGAGGCCACAATGAGCAGTTCTTC. This encodes CASSFQAGGHNEQFF. The chain recombines TRBV5-1 with TRBJ2-1, with 8 bases identical to TRBD2. The CDR3 contains 15 residues. The trim removed 2 bases at V and 5 bases at J, leaving 6 bases unmatched. CDR1 and CDR2 from the germline V gene are SGHRS and YFSETQ.

The sample holds a few counts of this clone. CDR3 DNA: TGTGCCACCGCATATTCAGGGGACACTGAAGCTTTCTTT. Protein product: CATAYSGDTEAFF. V and J are TRBV5-4 and TRBJ1-1, with D tentatively TRBD1 (6 bases). Trimming left V 9 bases short and J 3 bases short, with 15 bases between. The CDR3 sequence is 13 residues long. The germline V gene has CDR1 SGHNT and CDR2 YYREEE (reference sequence). The variable domain in full, with the rest retrieved from reference TRBV5-4 and TRBJ1-1, is ETGVTQSPTHLIKTRGQQVTLRCSSQSGHNTVSWYQQALGQGPQFIFQYYREEENGRGNFPPRFSGLQFPNYSSELNVNALELDDSALYLCATAYSGDTEAFFGQGTRLTVV.

The chain carries TRBV6-1 and TRBJ2-7; D gene unclear. CDR3 length equals 12 residues. Trimming shortened V by 3 bases and J by 0 bases, and 3 bases separated the two germline ends. Germline CDR1 MNHNS, CDR2 SASEGT. The chain's CDR3 is CASSDNSYEQYF. Here the CDR3 DNA reads TGTGCCAGCAGTGACAACTCCTACGAGCAGTACTTC.

The V and J genes are TRBV21-1 and TRBJ2-7; the table's D call, TRBD1, was not checked against the DNA. TRBV21-1 is an annotated pseudogene. The CDR3 is 15 amino acids. The CDR3 sequence is CASSKAGTGAYEQYF. CDR3 sequence (DNA): TGTGCCAGCAGCAAAGCTGGGACAGGGGCCTACGAGCAGTACTTC.

The V gene is TRBV11-1, the J gene TRBJ2-1; D remains ambiguous. The V end lost 8 bases, the J end lost 0 bases, and 11 bases lay between the germline ends. The CDR3 sequence is 14 residues long. CDR1 is SGHAT and CDR2 is FQDESV in the germline V gene (reference sequence). CDR3 sequence (DNA): TGTGCCAGCCATATAGCCAGCTCCTACAATGAGCAGTTCTTC. This translates into CASHIASSYNEQFF.

This sequence joins TRBV6-6 and TRBJ2-5, with D perhaps TRBD1 or TRBD2 (5 bases each). The CDR3 is made up of 15 amino acids. Germline CDR1 and CDR2: MNHNY and SVGAGI (reference sequence). V lost 2 bases and J 1 base, leaving 11 bases between the germline ends. The CDR3, as DNA: TGTGCCAGCAGTTACCTAAGGGGAGTCCAAGAGACCCAGTACTTC. Translating it yields CASSYLRGVQETQYF.

This clone has just a few counts. The chain recombines TRBV7-9 with TRBJ1-4; 8 bases fit TRBD1. V was clipped by 1 base and J by 4 bases; unmatched bases: 5. Germline values: CDR1 SEHNR, CDR2 FQNEAQ (reference sequence). This CDR3 has 16 residues. The CDR3 coding sequence is TGTGCCAGCAGCTTAGATCGGACAGGGATTAATGAAAAACTGTTTTTT. Translated, it gives CASSLDRTGINEKLFF.

The chain has TRBV19 and TRBJ2-7; TRBD2 agrees at 7 bases. With 4 bases clipped from V and 3 bases from J, the junction kept 3 bases outside the gene matches. Germline V gene data show CDR1 as LNHDA and CDR2 as SQIVND (reference sequence). This CDR3 has 13 residues. In DNA, the CDR3 is TGTGCCAGTAGTAGGGACTACCTCTACGAGCAGTACTTC. Amino acids: CASSRDYLYEQYF. The full variable domain, rest sourced from reference TRBV19 and TRBJ2-7, is DGGITQSPKYLFRKEGQNVTLSCEQNLNHDAMYWYRQDPGQGLRLIYYSQIVNDFQKGDIAEGYSVSREKKESFPLTVTSAQKNPTAFYLCASSRDYLYEQYFGPGTRLTVT.

The genes are TRBV5-4 and TRBJ2-7, with 7 nucleotides matching TRBD1. The V segment lost 4 bases and the J segment 7 bases; nucleotides outside the gene matches: 11. CDR1 and CDR2 from the germline V gene are SGHNT and YYREEE (reference sequence). The CDR3 consists of 14 residues. As DNA, the CDR3 is TGTGCCAGCAGCCCGAGGACAGGTAGGATAGAGCAGTACTTC. This encodes CASSPRTGRIEQYF.

This chain uses TRBV4-2 with TRBJ1-1; D may be TRBD1 (6 bases). This CDR3 is 16 amino acids long. The germline gives CDR1 LGHNA, CDR2 YNFKEQ. Trimming took 4 bases from V and 0 from J, leaving 15 bases between them. The CDR3 sequence: CASSPEGHLMNTEAFF. The CDR3 bases are TGTGCCAGCAGCCCCGAGGGACACCTTATGAACACTGAAGCTTTCTTT.

The V call is TRBV7-2, the J call TRBJ2-7, with 10 bases that match TRBD2. Germline V gene lookup returns CDR1 SGHTA and CDR2 FQGNSA. V trimming: 3 bases; J trimming: 7 bases; junction bases outside the gene matches: 3. The CDR3 sequence is 13 residues long. The CDR3 bases are TGTGCCAGCAGCTTGCTACTAGCGGGGGAGCAGTACTTC. It is translated as CASSLLLAGEQYF.

The rearrangement links TRBV6-5 to TRBJ1-1; maybe TRBD1 (5 bases). From germline, CDR1 is MNHEY and CDR2 SVGAGI. Trimming pared 6 bases from V and 11 bases from J, leaving 22 bases between. The CDR3 spans 14 residues. The CDR3 nucleotides read TGTGCCAGCAGAAACAATCGCAGGGACCCAGGGGCTTTCTTT. This encodes CASRNNRRDPGAFF.

The chain links TRBV4-2 to TRBJ2-2; 10 nucleotides line up with TRBD2. With 4 bases clipped from V and 6 bases from J, the junction kept 8 bases outside the gene matches. This CDR3 has 16 residues. The germline CDR1 and CDR2 sequences are LGHNA and YNFKEQ. This CDR3 is CASSLGRAGGSGELFF. The CDR3, as DNA: TGTGCCAGCAGCCTCGGGAGAGCGGGAGGGTCCGGGGAGCTGTTTTTT.

In DNA, the CDR3 is TGTGCCAGCAGCAGAGGAATCCCCGGGACTAGAGGCCCCGGTAGCACAGATACGCAGTATTTT. Translation: CASSRGIPGTRGPGSTDTQYF. The rearrangement joins TRBV21-1 to TRBJ2-3; the table calls TRBD2, which could not be checked here. TRBV21-1 is a pseudogene locus. The CDR3 spans 21 residues.

The V and J genes are TRBV5-5 and TRBJ2-2; D is possibly TRBD2 (5 bases). V was pared by 1 base and J by 3 bases, with 10 bases between. This CDR3 is 15 amino acids long. CDR1 and CDR2 from the germline V gene are SGHKS and YYEKEE (reference sequence). The CDR3 sequence is CASSLYPGYTGELFF. CDR3 bases: TGTGCCAGCAGCTTGTATCCGGGGTACACCGGGGAGCTGTTTTTT. Combining the CDR3 with reference TRBV5-5 and TRBJ2-2 gives the whole variable domain DAGVTQSPTHLIKTRGQQVTLRCSPISGHKSVSWYQQVLGQGPQFIFQYYEKEERGRGNFPDRFSARQFPNYSSELNVNALLLGDSALYLCASSLYPGYTGELFFGEGSRLTVL.

The chain is built from TRBV11-3 and TRBJ2-2, with 8 bases lining up with TRBD1. Germline V lookup: CDR1 SGHNT, CDR2 YENEEA. J was trimmed by 6 bases and V by 5 bases; bases with no gene match: 11. The CDR3 covers 16 residues. The CDR3 DNA is TGTGCCAGCAGCAGTACAGGACAGGGAGTTGCCGGGGAGCTGTTTTTT. Its protein is CASSSTGQGVAGELFF.

CDR3 sequence (DNA): TGCAGCGTTGGGGACACGTATAGCAATCAGCCCCAGCATTTT. Amino acid sequence: CSVGDTYSNQPQHF. The chain is built from TRBV29-1 and TRBJ1-5, with D possibly matching TRBD1 (6 bases). In germline, CDR1 is SQVTM, CDR2 ANQGSEA. Trimming removed 4 bases at V and 0 bases at J, with 10 bases between. The CDR3 has 14 residues.

The V call is TRBV19, the J call TRBJ2-5, with TRBD1 matching 7 bases. This CDR3 has 13 amino acids. V lost 6 bases to trimming and J lost 4 bases; unmatched junction nucleotides: 5. CDR1 is LNHDA and CDR2 is SQIVND in the germline V gene (reference sequence). The chain's CDR3 is CASSNHRGETQYF. The CDR3 DNA reads TGTGCCAGTAGCAACCACAGGGGAGAGACCCAGTACTTC.

This sequence joins TRBV6-6 and TRBJ2-7; D is ambiguous. Trimming removed 5 bases at V and 3 bases at J, with 8 bases between. The CDR3 covers 12 residues. CDR1 is MNHNY, CDR2 SVGAGI, per germline (reference sequence). The CDR3 protein is CASSQNDYEQYF. CDR3 in DNA: TGTGCCAGCAGTCAAAATGACTACGAGCAGTACTTC.